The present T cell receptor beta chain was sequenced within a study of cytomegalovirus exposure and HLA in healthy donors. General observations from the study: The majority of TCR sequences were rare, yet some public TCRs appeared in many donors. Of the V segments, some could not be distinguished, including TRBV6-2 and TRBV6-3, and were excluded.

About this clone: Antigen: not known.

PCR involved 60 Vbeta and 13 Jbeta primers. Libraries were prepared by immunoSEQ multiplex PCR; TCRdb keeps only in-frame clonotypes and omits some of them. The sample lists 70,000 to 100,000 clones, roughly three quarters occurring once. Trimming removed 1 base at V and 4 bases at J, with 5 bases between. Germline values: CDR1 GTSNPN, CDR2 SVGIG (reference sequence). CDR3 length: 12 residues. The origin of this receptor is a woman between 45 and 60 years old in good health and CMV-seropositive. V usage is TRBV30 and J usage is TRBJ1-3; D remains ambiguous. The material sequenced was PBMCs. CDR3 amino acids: CAWSGAGNTIYF. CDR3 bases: TGTGCCTGGAGTGGGGCGGGAAACACCATATATTTT. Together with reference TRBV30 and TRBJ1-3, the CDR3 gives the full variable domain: SQTIHQWPATLVQPVGSPLSLECTVEGTSNPNLYWYRQAAGRGLQLLFYSVGIGQISSEVPQNLSASRPQDRQFILSSKKLLLSDSGFYLCAWSGAGNTIYFGEGSWLTVV.